The following is a T cell receptor beta chain sequence with its context. Its antigen is still unknown. This specimen comes from a study of chemoradiotherapy in HPV16-positive cancers. The wider study: Candidate HPV-specific T-cell clones and common TCR motifs came from functional assays in a couple of HPV16-positive patients.

Study outcomes and limitations: Only two HPV16-positive patients supplied the functional HPV-specificity definition. In HPV16-positive patients, HPV-responsive T-cell expansion tracked better recurrence-free survival.

Libraries were prepared by immunoSEQ multiplex PCR; TCRdb keeps only in-frame clonotypes and omits some of them. The data hold more than 800 clones, with about 84% observed a single time. Germline loops: CDR1 MNHEY, CDR2 SVGAGI. V was pared by 3 bases and J by 1 base, with 10 bases between. This CDR3 comprises 15 residues. The receptor was derived from a human donor with HPV-associated anogenital cancer. The J gene is TRBJ1-5, the V gene TRBV6-5; D gene ambiguous. This specimen was tumor tissue, taken from a patient who underwent chemoradiotherapy. The CDR3 region has the DNA TGTGCCAGCAGTTATGGTCCGTCAAGCAATCAGCCCCAGCATTTT. The encoded protein is CASSYGPSSNQPQHF.